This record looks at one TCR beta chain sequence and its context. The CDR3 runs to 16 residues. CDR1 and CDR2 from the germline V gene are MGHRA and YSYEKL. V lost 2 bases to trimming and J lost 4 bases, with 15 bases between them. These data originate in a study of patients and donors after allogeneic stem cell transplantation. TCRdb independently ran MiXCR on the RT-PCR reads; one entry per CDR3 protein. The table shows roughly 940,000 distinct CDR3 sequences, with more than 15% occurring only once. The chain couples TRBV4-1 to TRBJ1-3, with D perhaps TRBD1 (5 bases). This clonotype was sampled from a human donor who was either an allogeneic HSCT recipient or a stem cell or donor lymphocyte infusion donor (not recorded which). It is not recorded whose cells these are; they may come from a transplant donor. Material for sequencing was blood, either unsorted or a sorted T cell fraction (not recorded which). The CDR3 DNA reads TGCGCCAGCAGCCAATTTTTGCAGGGAAACGGAAACACCATATATTTT. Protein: CASSQFLQGNGNTIYF.